This passage covers 14 T cell receptor beta chains from one sample sequenced in a study of cytotoxic CD8 clonotypes in ibrutinib-treated CLL. Sequencing was performed with immunoSEQ multiplex PCR; in TCRdb, only in-frame clones are kept and a portion is missing. In the table there are around 150,000 clones, roughly 86% of which are singletons. The material sequenced was PBMCs, taken after 12 months of ibrutinib treatment. The receptors derive from a human donor with chronic lymphocytic leukemia.

The chain carries TRBV6-5 and TRBJ1-4; 7 bases agree with TRBD1. The CDR3 is 13 amino acids. Germline V gene lookup returns CDR1 MNHEY and CDR2 SVGAGI. Unmatched junction bases numbered 2, after V lost 2 bases and J lost 8 bases. The CDR3 loop reads CASSYKDREKLFF. The CDR3, as DNA: TGTGCCAGCAGTTACAAGGACAGGGAAAAACTGTTTTTT.

The chain recombines TRBV6-5 with TRBJ1-5; TRBD1 matches 8 bases. The J segment lost 5 bases and the V segment lost 2 bases, leaving 5 bases of the junction unmatched. Germline assignment: CDR1 MNHEY and CDR2 SVGAGI. The CDR3 has 15 amino acids. The CDR3 DNA reads TGTGCCAGCAGTTACATTAACAGGGGGGATCAGCCCCAGCATTTT. Translation gives CASSYINRGDQPQHF.

The genes are TRBV6-5 and TRBJ2-7; a weak D match, TRBD1 (6 bases). V lost 6 bases to trimming and J lost 2 bases, with 8 bases between them. The germline CDR1 and CDR2 sequences are MNHEY and SVGAGI. The CDR3 is made up of 12 amino acids. DNA of the CDR3: TGTGCCAGCAGCTGGACAGCCTACGAGCAGTACTTC. Its translation is CASSWTAYEQYF.

The V call is TRBV28, the J call TRBJ1-4; D may be TRBD1 (6 bases). V gave up 6 bases and J gave up 8 bases, with 22 bases separating them. This CDR3 spans 16 amino acids. CDR1 is MDHEN and CDR2 is SYDVKM in the germline V gene. The CDR3 loop reads CASSFRGAQDVEKLFF. CDR3 in DNA: TGTGCCAGCAGCTTTAGGGGGGCTCAAGACGTCGAAAAACTGTTTTTT.

The J gene is TRBJ1-4, the V gene TRBV7-2; maybe TRBD1 (5 bases). Germline CDR1 SGHTA, CDR2 FQGNSA. V lost 1 base to trimming and J lost 5 bases, with 14 bases between them. CDR3 length: 16 residues. CDR3 loop: CASSLEPNGANEKLFF. The CDR3 DNA is TGTGCCAGCAGCTTAGAGCCAAACGGGGCAAATGAAAAACTGTTTTTT.

The chain combines TRBV12-2 with TRBJ2-3; TRBD2 was called by the table and not checked on the DNA. TRBV12-2 corresponds to a pseudogene. CDR3 size: 18 residues. The CDR3 spells CASRSRTSGSPSTDTQYF. CDR3 DNA: TGTGCAAGTCGCTCAAGGACTAGCGGGAGTCCCAGCACAGATACGCAGTATTTT.

The chain has TRBV7-3 and TRBJ2-2; 7 positions match TRBD1. V was pared by 3 bases and J by 4 bases, with 8 bases of the junction left unmatched. Germline CDR1 and CDR2: SGHTA and FQGTGA. The CDR3 has 16 residues. CDR3 protein: CASSLGPTGVTGELFF. Written as DNA, the CDR3 is TGTGCCAGCAGCTTGGGACCCACAGGGGTCACCGGGGAGCTGTTTTTT.

The rearrangement links TRBV28 to TRBJ1-2; 7 nucleotides line up with TRBD1. V dropped 7 bases and J dropped 8; count of bases not matched to a gene: 4. In germline, CDR1 is MDHEN, CDR2 SYDVKM. The CDR3 length is 11 residues. The CDR3 sequence: CASTQGVGYTF. CDR3 nucleotide sequence: TGTGCCAGCACCCAGGGGGTAGGCTACACCTTC.

The V gene is TRBV10-3, the J gene TRBJ1-2; maybe TRBD1 (5 bases). This CDR3 comprises 13 residues. Germline V lookup: CDR1 ENHRY, CDR2 SYGVKD. V was shortened by 2 bases and J by 7 bases, with 11 bases between the two germline ends. CDR3 sequence: CAISEDGGTGYTF. CDR3 DNA: TGTGCCATCAGTGAGGATGGGGGGACTGGCTACACCTTC.

This clone appeared once. The chain has TRBV7-2 and TRBJ2-3, with D possibly TRBD1 on 5 matching bases. The germline V gene has CDR1 SGHTA and CDR2 FQGNSA. CDR3 size: 17 residues. The V gene lost 1 base and the J gene lost 3 bases, with 17 bases spanning the gap. Written as DNA, the CDR3 is TGTGCCAGCAGCTTAGAAGGGGCTCAAGATAAAACAGATACGCAGTATTTT. Protein product: CASSLEGAQDKTDTQYF.

This rearrangement joins TRBV2 to TRBJ1-4; TRBD1 aligns across 10 bases. In germline, CDR1 is SNHLY, CDR2 FYNNEI. The CDR3 covers 17 residues. V lost 6 bases and J lost 2; bases outside the gene matches: 9. In nucleotides, the CDR3 is TGTGCCAGCAGGAAGGACGCGACAGGGGGCACTAATGAAAAACTGTTTTTT. It encodes CASRKDATGGTNEKLFF.

The chain links TRBV5-1 to TRBJ2-3; D call uncertain. There are 12 residues in the CDR3. Germline values: CDR1 SGHRS, CDR2 YFSETQ. V was pared by 4 bases and J by 0 bases, with 3 bases between. In nucleotides, the CDR3 is TGCGCCAGCAGCCCCAGCACAGATACGCAGTATTTT. This sequence encodes CASSPSTDTQYF. The full variable domain, with the rest looked up from reference TRBV5-1 and TRBJ2-3, is KAGVTQTPRYLIKTRGQQVTLSCSPISGHRSVSWYQQTPGQGLQFLFEYFSETQRNKGNFPGRFSGRQFSNSRSEMNVSTLELGDSALYLCASSPSTDTQYFGPGTRLTVL.

This chain connects TRBV10-3 to TRBJ2-1; no clear D gene. The V gene's germline CDR1 is ENHRY and CDR2 SYGVKD. The CDR3 has 12 residues. V lost 6 bases and J 3 bases, leaving 6 bases between the germline ends. The CDR3 region has the DNA TGTGCCATCAGCGACAACTACAATGAGCAGTTCTTC. Translation: CAISDNYNEQFF.

The chain uses TRBV7-2 and TRBJ1-1; TRBD1 might be the D (6 bases). Germline V gene data show CDR1 as SGHTA and CDR2 as FQGNSA. The V end lost 6 bases, the J end lost 10 bases, and 15 bases lay between the germline ends. The CDR3 covers 12 residues. CDR3 in amino acids: CASSPDRIGAFF. Here the CDR3 DNA reads TGTGCCAGCAGTCCCGACAGGATTGGAGCTTTCTTT. The full variable domain, rest sourced from reference TRBV7-2 and TRBJ1-1, is GAGVSQSPSNKVTEKGKDVELRCDPISGHTALYWYRQSLGQGLEFLIYFQGNSAPDKSGLPSDRFSAERTGGSVSTLTIQRTQQEDSAVYLCASSPDRIGAFFGQGTRLTVV.